The 5 T cell receptor beta chains reported below all come from one sample, sequenced in a study of graft-versus-host responses after intestinal transplantation. Antigens for these TCRs are unknown. Assay: immunoSEQ multiplex PCR; the TCRdb copy retains only in-frame clones and omits some. The table lists about 110,000 clones, 85% to 95% of them singletons. The sequencing used unstimulated CD4+ T cells sorted from spleen or lymph node cells, collected before transplant. These receptors originate from a human donor who was the organ donor for an intestinal transplant.

CDR3 region: CASSASRNQPQHF. CDR3 sequence (DNA): TGTGCCAGCAGCGCTTCACGTAATCAGCCCCAGCATTTT. The chain uses TRBV5-6 and TRBJ1-5, with D hard to call. V lost 4 bases, J lost 4 bases, and 9 bases lay in between. Germline CDR1 is SGHDT and CDR2 is YYEEEE. This CDR3 has 13 residues.

The V gene is TRBV6-5, the J gene TRBJ1-1, with 7 nucleotides matching TRBD1. Germline V gene lookup returns CDR1 MNHEY and CDR2 SVGAGI. V shed 2 bases, J shed 1 base, and the junction held 7 bases outside the gene matches. This CDR3 region has 16 residues. CDR3 in amino acids: CASSYPTGQRNTEAFF. DNA for the CDR3: TGTGCCAGCAGTTACCCCACGGGACAGAGGAACACTGAAGCTTTCTTT.

The CDR3 loop reads CASSSLTTGTSGTRETQYF. In DNA form, the CDR3 reads TGTGCCAGCAGTTCACTTACCACCGGGACTAGCGGGACCAGAGAGACCCAGTACTTC. V usage is TRBV28 and J usage is TRBJ2-5; 13 positions agree with TRBD2. The CDR3 is made up of 19 amino acids. V was pared by 4 bases and J by 4 bases, with 15 bases of the junction left unmatched. Germline V gene data show CDR1 as MDHEN and CDR2 as SYDVKM.

This rearrangement joins TRBV4-2 to TRBJ2-1; 9 bases are shared with TRBD2. The CDR3 runs 14 residues. Germline CDR1 is LGHNA and CDR2 is YNFKEQ. The V segment lost 4 bases and the J segment 6 bases; nucleotides outside the gene matches: 4. The CDR3 nucleotides are TGTGCCAGCAGCCTAGCGGGAGTTTCCAATGAGCAGTTCTTC. Its translation: CASSLAGVSNEQFF.

J is TRBJ1-2 and V is TRBV10-3, with D possibly TRBD1 on 6 matching bases. The CDR3 consists of 12 residues. The germline gives CDR1 ENHRY, CDR2 SYGVKD. V lost 7 bases and J 8 bases, leaving 14 bases between the germline ends. CDR3 DNA sequence: TGTGCCATCACCCAGGCGGGGGCCGGCTACACCTTC. It yields the protein CAITQAGAGYTF.